These T cell receptor beta chains were read from a single sample in a study of T cells in Graves' hyperthyroidism and ophthalmopathy. TCRdb analysed the multiplex PCR reads with MiXCR anew, one entry per CDR3 protein. The data contain a few hundred thousand distinct CDR3 sequences, about 43% of them singletons. The material sequenced was peripheral blood or thyroid tissue (not recorded which). These receptors were taken from an adult woman with Graves' disease, either hyperthyroidism or ophthalmopathy (not recorded which). The CDR3 runs from the conserved cysteine through the conserved F or W. The D gene is left open where the match is weak. Size is stated for part of the rows, as once, few or many counts, or as a class when the clone is expanded.

>NA|TRBJ2-7|TRBD1|14|TRBV19
CASSDRGRSYEQYF
TGTGCCAGTAGCGACAGGGGGCGAAGCTACGAGCAGTACTTC
>NA|TRBJ1-1|TRBD1|15|TRBV28
CASRPQGALYAEAFF
TGTGCCAGCAGGCCACAGGGGGCGTTATACGCTGAAGCTTTCTTT
>NA|TRBJ2-5|NA|15|TRBV2
CASIEGGSRRETQYF
TGTGCCAGCATAGAGGGGGGGAGCCGGAGAGAGACCCAGTACTTC
>NA|TRBJ2-7|NA|15|TRBV4-2
CASSQENGLAYEQYF
TGTGCCAGCAGCCAAGAGAATGGGCTTGCCTACGAGCAGTACTTC
>NA|TRBJ1-6|TRBD1|13|TRBV2
CASNDRGGSPLHF
TGTGCCAGCAATGACAGGGGAGGTTCACCCCTCCACTTT
>NA|TRBJ1-1|NA|14|TRBV5-1
CASSLDSNPTEAFF
TGCGCCAGCAGCTTGGACTCGAACCCCACTGAAGCTTTCTTT
>NA|TRBJ1-3|TRBD1|16|TRBV12-3/TRBV12-4
CASSLSSGQGGNTIYF
TGTGCCAGCAGTTTATCTTCGGGACAGGGCGGAAACACCATATATTTT
>NA|TRBJ1-2|NA|13|TRBV24-1
CATSDFGGYGYTF
TGTGCCACCAGTGATTTCGGTGGCTATGGCTACACCTTC
>many|TRBJ2-7|TRBD2|14|TRBV7-9
CASSFMTSGVDQYF
TGTGCCAGCAGCTTCATGACTAGCGGGGTGGATCAGTACTTC
>few|TRBJ2-7|NA|11|TRBV10-3
CATSRRDEQYF
TGTGCCACCTCTCGTCGGGACGAGCAGTACTTC
>NA|TRBJ2-7|NA|15|TRBV25-1
CASSESGGWDYEQYF
TGTGCCAGCAGTGAATCCGGCGGGTGGGACTACGAGCAGTACTTC
>many|TRBJ2-7|TRBD2|12|TRBV9
CASSTPGGGQYF
TGTGCCAGCAGCACCCCCGGGGGGGGGCAGTACTTC
>NA|TRBJ2-7|NA|14|TRBV6-1
CASSSSGAAYEQYF
TGTGCCAGCAGTTCCTCAGGGGCGGCATACGAGCAGTACTTC
>NA|TRBJ2-5|NA|15|TRBV11-2
CASSQDWGSGKTQYF
TGTGCCAGCAGCCAAGACTGGGGGAGTGGAAAGACCCAGTACTTC
>NA|TRBJ2-7|NA|13|TRBV29-1
CSVEGLNSYEQYF
TGCAGCGTTGAGGGACTGAACTCCTACGAGCAGTACTTC
>NA|TRBJ1-6|NA|15|TRBV19
CASSRQLWGNSPLHF
TGTGCCAGTAGTCGACAGTTGTGGGGGAATTCACCCCTCCACTTT
>NA|TRBJ1-2|NA|15|TRBV19
CASSAQGRANYGYTF
TGTGCCAGTAGTGCTCAGGGACGAGCTAACTATGGCTACACCTTC
>many|TRBJ1-6|TRBD1|16|TRBV3-1
CASSQLPGTGLSPLHF
TGTGCCAGCAGCCAATTACCCGGGACAGGGCTCTCACCCCTCCACTTT
>NA|TRBJ1-2|TRBD1|13|TRBV20-1
CSVPGGAGHGYTF
TGCAGTGTTCCAGGGGGGGCAGGCCATGGCTACACCTTC
>many|TRBJ2-7|NA|16|TRBV5-1
CASSLGTRGRPYEQYF
TGCGCCAGCAGCTTGGGGACGAGGGGTCGCCCTTACGAGCAGTACTTC
>many|TRBJ2-7|NA|14|TRBV7-9
CASSLAREVDEQYF
TGTGCCAGCAGCTTAGCGAGGGAGGTCGACGAGCAGTACTTC
>NA|TRBJ2-7|NA|12|TRBV10-2
CASGGISYEQYF
TGCGCCAGCGGCGGGATCTCCTACGAGCAGTACTTC
>few|TRBJ2-7|NA|14|TRBV7-9
CASSLTAGINEQYF
TGTGCCAGCAGCTTAACGGCAGGGATCAATGAGCAGTACTTC
>NA|TRBJ2-5|NA|14|TRBV25-1
CASSASRQPETQYF
TGTGCCAGCAGTGCTAGCCGACAGCCGGAGACCCAGTACTTC
>many|TRBJ2-7|TRBD2|14|TRBV7-2
CASSTRLAGNEQYF
TGTGCCAGCAGCACCCGGTTAGCGGGTAACGAGCAGTACTTC
>NA|TRBJ2-7|NA|15|TRBV28
CASSFSGSGVYEQYF
TGTGCCAGCAGTTTTTCCGGGTCCGGGGTCTACGAGCAGTACTTC
>NA|TRBJ2-5|NA|19|TRBV7-3
CASSPDRDNTGGGQETQYF
TGTGCCAGCAGCCCCGACAGGGACAACACCGGGGGCGGGCAAGAGACCCAGTACTTC
>NA|TRBJ2-2|TRBD1|15|TRBV5-1
CASSQRTGGTGELFF
TGCGCCAGCAGCCAAAGGACAGGGGGCACCGGGGAGCTGTTTTTT
>NA|TRBJ1-3|NA|15|TRBV12-3/TRBV12-4
CAWSVHGVSGNTIYF
TGTGCCTGGAGTGTACATGGGGTCTCCGGAAACACCATATATTTT
>NA|TRBJ2-7|NA|15|TRBV7-2
CASSLRPGLAYEQYF
TGTGCCAGCAGCTTACGGCCCGGGCTCGCCTACGAGCAGTACTTC
>many|TRBJ2-7|TRBD2|13|TRBV20-1
CSARVSGSGEQYF
TGCAGTGCTAGAGTGAGCGGGAGCGGAGAGCAGTACTTC
>many|TRBJ1-1|TRBD1|15|TRBV29-1
CSVVTGGQENTEAFF
TGCAGCGTTGTAACCGGGGGACAGGAGAACACTGAAGCTTTCTTT
>NA|TRBJ1-5|TRBD1|16|TRBV10-3
CATRPGQLNSNQPQHF
TGTGCCACCAGACCGGGACAGCTTAATAGCAATCAGCCCCAGCATTTT
>many|TRBJ2-7|NA|12|TRBV6-5
CASSLLGEEQYF
TGTGCCAGCAGTTTACTCGGGGAGGAGCAGTACTTC
>many|TRBJ1-5|TRBD1|13|TRBV27
CATGDRVPQPQHF
TGTGCCACAGGGGACAGGGTACCTCAGCCCCAGCATTTT
>many|TRBJ2-7|NA|11|TRBV15
CATRGGAEQYF
TGTGCCACCAGGGGTGGGGCCGAGCAGTACTTC
>many|TRBJ1-1|NA|14|TRBV4-1
CASSQYRDITEAFF
TGCGCCAGCAGCCAGTACCGGGACATCACTGAAGCTTTCTTT
>many|TRBJ1-1|TRBD1|13|TRBV19
CASKTGGNTEAFF
TGTGCCAGTAAAACAGGGGGTAACACTGAAGCTTTCTTT
>NA|TRBJ2-5|NA|16|TRBV7-8
CASSLAWGRSNQPQYF
TGTGCCAGCAGCTTAGCGTGGGGTCGTAGCAATCAGCCCCAGTACTTC
>many|TRBJ2-2|NA|16|TRBV19
CASSIAGRGNTGELFF
TGTGCCAGTAGTATAGCCGGACGGGGAAACACCGGGGAGCTGTTTTTT
>few|TRBJ2-7|TRBD1|16|TRBV5-1
CASSLRGDRGFDEQYF
TGCGCCAGCAGCTTGAGGGGCGACAGGGGTTTCGACGAGCAGTACTTC
>many|TRBJ2-6|NA|15|TRBV5-1
CASSDGVIGANVLTF
TGCGCCAGCAGCGATGGGGTAATTGGGGCCAACGTCCTGACTTTC
>NA|TRBJ1-3|TRBD1|16|TRBV2
CASREGQPISGNTIYF
TGTGCCAGCAGGGAGGGACAGCCCATCTCTGGAAACACCATATATTTT
>many|TRBJ1-1|NA|13|TRBV11-2
CASSRRTALEAFF
TGTGCCAGCAGTCGAAGGACAGCCCTAGAAGCTTTCTTT
>many|TRBJ2-2|TRBD2|16|TRBV20-1
CSASSIRGLAGGELFF
TGCAGTGCTTCATCCATCCGAGGACTAGCCGGCGGGGAGCTGTTTTTT